A selection of T cell receptor beta chains follows, all from one sample in a study of T cell repertoires in cytomegalovirus infection. TCRdb fed the reads into MiXCR, producing one record per CDR3 protein. Of approximately 320,000 distinct CDR3 sequences listed, 8% to 9.5% are singletons. Sequencing was carried out using PBMCs. All receptors derive from a human donor in good health (CMV status not recorded). Some clones in this sample may be carry-over from other donors' samples. The CDR3 runs from the conserved cysteine through the conserved F or W. D genes are given only for firm matches. Rows give clone size only sometimes, using once, few, many, or a class for an expanded clone.

J | V | D | size | CDR3 | DNA
TRBJ2-3 | TRBV20-1 | - | - | CSATRTVGSADTQYF | TGCAGTGCCACTCGGACAGTCGGGAGCGCAGATACGCAGTATTTT
TRBJ2-1 | TRBV28 | - | - | CASSLRRSSYNEQFF | TGTGCCAGCAGTTTGAGGAGGAGCTCCTACAATGAGCAGTTCTTC
TRBJ2-1 | TRBV5-8 | - | many | CASSPFANEQFF | TGTGCCAGCAGCCCCTTTGCCAATGAGCAGTTCTTC
TRBJ2-2 | TRBV7-2 | TRBD2 | many | CASSLVSGGANTGELFF | TGTGCCAGCAGCTTAGTCAGCGGGGGGGCGAACACCGGGGAGCTGTTTTTT
TRBJ1-1 | TRBV7-9 | - | many | CASSLSGFGTEAFF | TGTGCCAGCAGCTTATCGGGATTTGGAACTGAAGCTTTCTTT
TRBJ2-7 | TRBV19 | - | few | CASSQGGTTYEQYF | TGTGCCAGTAGCCAGGGGGGGACCACCTACGAGCAGTACTTC
TRBJ2-2 | TRBV28 | - | few | CASRTVTNTGELFF | TGTGCCAGCAGGACAGTAACGAACACCGGGGAGCTGTTTTTT
TRBJ2-7 | TRBV6-5 | TRBD2 | few | CASSYSGTSGSLYEQYF | TGTGCCAGCAGTTACTCGGGGACTAGCGGGAGCTTATACGAGCAGTACTTC
TRBJ1-5 | TRBV19 | - | many | CASSIHGPQHF | TGTGCCAGTAGTATTCACGGGCCCCAGCATTTT
TRBJ2-3 | TRBV7-8 | TRBD1 | - | CASTQNRGVDTQYF | TGTGCCAGCACCCAGAACAGGGGAGTGGATACGCAGTATTTT
TRBJ1-5 | TRBV12-3/TRBV12-4 | TRBD1 | many | CASSLTGTGKRGQPQHF | TGTGCCAGCAGTCTAACAGGGACAGGGAAAAGGGGTCAGCCCCAGCATTTT
TRBJ2-3 | TRBV7-9 | - | many | CASSPTWGRASRDTQYF | TGTGCCAGCAGCCCTACATGGGGCAGGGCCTCGCGGGATACGCAGTATTTT
TRBJ2-1 | TRBV20-1 | - | few | CSSTPTGINEQFF | TGCAGTTCAACCCCTACAGGGATCAATGAGCAGTTCTTC
TRBJ2-7 | TRBV29-1 | - | - | CSVALAGELQYF | TGCAGCGTCGCCCTAGCCGGAGAGCTGCAGTACTTC
TRBJ1-3 | TRBV7-2 | - | many | CASSLAIGGSGNTIYF | TGTGCCAGCAGCTTAGCGATTGGGGGATCTGGAAACACCATATATTTT
TRBJ1-1 | TRBV7-2 | - | many | CASSLLEGDTEAFF | TGTGCCAGCAGCCTACTAGAGGGGGACACTGAAGCTTTCTTT
TRBJ1-5 | TRBV7-2 | - | - | CASSLTRTNKPQHF | TGTGCCAGCAGCTTAACTAGGACCAATAAGCCCCAGCATTTT
TRBJ2-5 | TRBV11-2 | TRBD1 | few | CASSSSRDRKEETQYF | TGTGCCAGCAGCTCCAGCCGGGACAGGAAAGAGGAGACCCAGTACTTC
TRBJ2-7 | TRBV28 | - | - | CASSITGHTYEQYF | TGTGCCAGCAGTATAACCGGACATACCTACGAGCAGTACTTC
TRBJ2-3 | TRBV12-3/TRBV12-4 | - | few | CASTSGGEVTQYF | TGTGCCAGCACCTCCGGTGGGGAGGTCACGCAGTATTTT
TRBJ1-2 | TRBV20-1 | - | few | CSARGSTRSLYGYTF | TGCAGTGCTAGAGGCTCCACAAGGTCCCTCTATGGCTACACCTTC
TRBJ1-2 | TRBV7-9 | - | - | CASSLAQGYYGYTF | TGTGCCAGCAGCTTAGCGCAGGGCTACTATGGCTACACCTTC
TRBJ2-1 | TRBV6-1 | - | - | CASRQGGNNEQFF | TGTGCCAGCAGACAAGGGGGGAACAATGAGCAGTTCTTC
TRBJ2-1 | TRBV15 | - | - | CATSRDLSFEQFF | TGTGCCACCAGCAGAGATCTCTCCTTTGAGCAGTTCTTC
TRBJ2-3 | TRBV18 | - | - | CASSPVGAGGTDTQYF | TGTGCCAGCTCACCAGTTGGGGCAGGGGGCACAGATACGCAGTATTTT
TRBJ1-5 | TRBV7-9 | - | - | CASSFSQASQPQHF | TGTGCCAGCAGCTTCTCTCAGGCGAGTCAGCCCCAGCATTTT
TRBJ1-1 | TRBV12-3/TRBV12-4 | TRBD1 | few | CASSLTGTANTEAFF | TGTGCCAGCAGTTTAACCGGGACAGCGAACACTGAAGCTTTCTTT